Listed below are T cell receptor beta chains from one sample, sequenced in a study of T cell responses to AZD1222 COVID-19 vaccine. Measured with immunoSEQ multiplex PCR; TCRdb has only the in-frame clones, and not every one. In the table there are around 160,000 clones, 80% to 95% of which are singletons. Sequences were derived from peripheral blood, sampled on day 0 of MenACWY control vaccination. The source is an adult in good health. Both conserved end residues are part of each CDR3.

j_call: TRBJ2-2; v_call: TRBV6-6; cdr3_aa: CASSLFTGTGRTGELFF
j_call: TRBJ2-7; v_call: TRBV20-1; cdr3_aa: CSASGTSGIGYEQYF
j_call: TRBJ1-3; v_call: TRBV19; cdr3_aa: CASPGGTTIYF
j_call: TRBJ1-2; v_call: TRBV6-6; cdr3_aa: CASSWVGSNYGYTF
j_call: TRBJ1-1; v_call: TRBV5-5; cdr3_aa: CASSPRGTEAFF
j_call: TRBJ1-5; v_call: TRBV7-9; cdr3_aa: CASSLAGNSNQPQHF
j_call: TRBJ1-5; v_call: TRBV7-9; cdr3_aa: CASSPNPTVAGRNQPQHF
j_call: TRBJ2-2; v_call: TRBV7-2; cdr3_aa: CASSLGRDGELFF
j_call: TRBJ2-5; v_call: TRBV29-1; cdr3_aa: CSVGTGSETQYF
j_call: TRBJ2-3; v_call: TRBV19; cdr3_aa: CASSRTSGTGDTQYF
j_call: TRBJ2-3; v_call: TRBV30; cdr3_aa: CAWSVHRDTQYF
j_call: TRBJ2-5; v_call: TRBV11-2; cdr3_aa: CASSLGRSSQETQYF
j_call: TRBJ1-3; v_call: TRBV7-9; cdr3_aa: CASSSGRSGNTIYF
j_call: TRBJ2-4; v_call: TRBV10-1; cdr3_aa: CASSPGTKKNIQYF
j_call: TRBJ1-3; v_call: TRBV7-9; cdr3_aa: CASSSEVGTNSGNTIYF
j_call: TRBJ2-7; v_call: TRBV6-6; cdr3_aa: CASSPGQSSYEQYF